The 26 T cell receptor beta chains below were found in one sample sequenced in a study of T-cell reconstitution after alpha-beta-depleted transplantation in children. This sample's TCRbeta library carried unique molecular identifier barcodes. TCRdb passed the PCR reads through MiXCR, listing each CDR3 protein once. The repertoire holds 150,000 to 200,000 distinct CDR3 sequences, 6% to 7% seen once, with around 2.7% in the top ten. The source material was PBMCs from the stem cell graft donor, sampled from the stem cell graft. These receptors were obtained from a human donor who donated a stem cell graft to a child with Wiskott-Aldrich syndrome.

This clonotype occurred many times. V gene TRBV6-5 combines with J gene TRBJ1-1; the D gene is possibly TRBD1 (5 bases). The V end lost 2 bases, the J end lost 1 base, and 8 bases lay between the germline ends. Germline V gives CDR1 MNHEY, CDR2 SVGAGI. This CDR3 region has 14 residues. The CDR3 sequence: CASSYGQGNTEAFF. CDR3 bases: TGTGCCAGCAGTTACGGTCAGGGGAACACTGAAGCTTTCTTT.

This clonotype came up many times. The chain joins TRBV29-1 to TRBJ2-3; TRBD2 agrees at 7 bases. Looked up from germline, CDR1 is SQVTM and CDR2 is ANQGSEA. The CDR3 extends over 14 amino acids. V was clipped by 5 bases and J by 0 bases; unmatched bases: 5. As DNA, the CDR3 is TGCAGCGTTTATGGCGGGAGCAGCACAGATACGCAGTATTTT. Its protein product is CSVYGGSSTDTQYF.

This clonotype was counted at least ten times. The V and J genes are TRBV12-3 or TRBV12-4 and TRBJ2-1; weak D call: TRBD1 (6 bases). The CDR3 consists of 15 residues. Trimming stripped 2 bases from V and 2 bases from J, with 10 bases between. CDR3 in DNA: TGTGCCAGCAGTTTACGGGACAAACCCTACAATGAGCAGTTCTTC. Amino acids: CASSLRDKPYNEQFF.

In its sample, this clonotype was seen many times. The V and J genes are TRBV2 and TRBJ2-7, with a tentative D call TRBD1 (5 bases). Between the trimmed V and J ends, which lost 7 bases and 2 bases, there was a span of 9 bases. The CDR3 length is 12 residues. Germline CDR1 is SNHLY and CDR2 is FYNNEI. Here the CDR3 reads CASTDSAYEQYF. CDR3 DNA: TGTGCCAGCACTGACAGCGCCTACGAGCAGTACTTC.

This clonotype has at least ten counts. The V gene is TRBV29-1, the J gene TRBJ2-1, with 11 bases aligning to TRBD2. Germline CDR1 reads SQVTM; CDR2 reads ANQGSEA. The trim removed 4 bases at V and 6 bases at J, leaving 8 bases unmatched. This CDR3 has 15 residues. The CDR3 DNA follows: TGCAGCGTTGGTGTACTAGCGGGGGCGGGCAATGAGCAGTTCTTC. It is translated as CSVGVLAGAGNEQFF.

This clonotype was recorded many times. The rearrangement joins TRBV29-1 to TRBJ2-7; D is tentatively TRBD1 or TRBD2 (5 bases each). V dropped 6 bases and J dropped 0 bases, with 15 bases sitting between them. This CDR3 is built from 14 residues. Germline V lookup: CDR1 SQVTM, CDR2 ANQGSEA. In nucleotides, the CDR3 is TGCAGCGTACAACGGGACGGAAGCTCCTACGAGCAGTACTTC. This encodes CSVQRDGSSYEQYF.

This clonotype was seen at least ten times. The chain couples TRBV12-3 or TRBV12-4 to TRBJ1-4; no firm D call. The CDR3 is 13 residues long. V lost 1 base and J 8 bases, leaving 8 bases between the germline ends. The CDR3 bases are TGTGCCAGCAGTTTAGGCCAAGAGGAAAAACTGTTTTTT. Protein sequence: CASSLGQEEKLFF.

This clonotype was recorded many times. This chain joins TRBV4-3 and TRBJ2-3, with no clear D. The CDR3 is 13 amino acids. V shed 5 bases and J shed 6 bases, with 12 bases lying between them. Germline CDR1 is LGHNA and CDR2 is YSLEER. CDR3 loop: CASSNYLSDTQYF. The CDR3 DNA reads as TGCGCCAGCAGCAACTACCTGTCGGATACGCAGTATTTT.

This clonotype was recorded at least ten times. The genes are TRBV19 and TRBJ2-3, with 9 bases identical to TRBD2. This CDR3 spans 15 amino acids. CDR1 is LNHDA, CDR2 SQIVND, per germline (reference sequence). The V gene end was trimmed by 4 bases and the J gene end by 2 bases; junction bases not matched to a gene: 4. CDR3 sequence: CASSTLAGSTDTQYF. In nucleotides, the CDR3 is TGTGCCAGTAGTACCCTAGCGGGGTCCACAGATACGCAGTATTTT. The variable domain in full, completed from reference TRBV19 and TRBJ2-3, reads DGGITQSPKYLFRKEGQNVTLSCEQNLNHDAMYWYRQDPGQGLRLIYYSQIVNDFQKGDIAEGYSVSREKKESFPLTVTSAQKNPTAFYLCASSTLAGSTDTQYFGPGTRLTVL.

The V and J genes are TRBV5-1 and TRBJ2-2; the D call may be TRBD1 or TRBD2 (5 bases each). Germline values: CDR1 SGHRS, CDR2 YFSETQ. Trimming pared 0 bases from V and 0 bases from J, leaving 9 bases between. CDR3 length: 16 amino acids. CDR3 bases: TGCGCCAGCAGCTTGGCCGGGACGGCGAACACCGGGGAGCTGTTTTTT. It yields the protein CASSLAGTANTGELFF.

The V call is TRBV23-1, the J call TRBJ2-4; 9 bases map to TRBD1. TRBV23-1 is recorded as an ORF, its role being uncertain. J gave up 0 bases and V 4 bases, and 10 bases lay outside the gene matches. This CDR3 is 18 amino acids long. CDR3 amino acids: CASSLGTGKRQAKNIQYF. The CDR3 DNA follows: TGCGCCAGCAGTCTCGGGACAGGGAAAAGACAAGCCAAAAACATTCAGTACTTC.

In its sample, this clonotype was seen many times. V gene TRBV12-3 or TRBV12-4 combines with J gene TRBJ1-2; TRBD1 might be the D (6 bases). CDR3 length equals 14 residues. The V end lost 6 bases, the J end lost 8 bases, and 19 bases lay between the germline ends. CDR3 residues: CASRPNRDSGGYTF. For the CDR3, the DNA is TGTGCCAGCAGACCCAACAGGGACTCTGGGGGCTACACCTTC.

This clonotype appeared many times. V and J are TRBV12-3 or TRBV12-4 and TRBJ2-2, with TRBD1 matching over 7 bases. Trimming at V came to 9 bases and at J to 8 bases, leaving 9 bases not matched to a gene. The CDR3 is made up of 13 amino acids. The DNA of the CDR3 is TGTGCCAGTTTACAGGGGCGCTCGGGGGAGCTGTTTTTT. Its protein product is CASLQGRSGELFF.

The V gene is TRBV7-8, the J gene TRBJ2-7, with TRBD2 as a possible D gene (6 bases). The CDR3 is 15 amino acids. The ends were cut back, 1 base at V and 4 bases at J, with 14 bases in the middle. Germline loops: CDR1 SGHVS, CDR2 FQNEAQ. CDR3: CASSLGRGIRYEQYF. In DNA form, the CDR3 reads TGTGCCAGCAGCTTAGGGAGGGGAATAAGATACGAGCAGTACTTC. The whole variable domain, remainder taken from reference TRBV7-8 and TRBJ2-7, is GAGVSQSPRYKVAKRGQDVALRCDPISGHVSLFWYQQALGQGPEFLTYFQNEAQLDKSGLPSDRFFAERPEGSVSTLKIQRTQQEDSAVYLCASSLGRGIRYEQYFGPGTRLTVT.

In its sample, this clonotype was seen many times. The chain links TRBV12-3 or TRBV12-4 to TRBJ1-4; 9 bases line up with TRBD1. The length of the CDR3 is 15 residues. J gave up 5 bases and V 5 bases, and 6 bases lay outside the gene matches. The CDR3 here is CASSDGQGINEKLFF. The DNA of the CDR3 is TGTGCCAGCAGTGACGGACAGGGGATAAATGAAAAACTGTTTTTT.

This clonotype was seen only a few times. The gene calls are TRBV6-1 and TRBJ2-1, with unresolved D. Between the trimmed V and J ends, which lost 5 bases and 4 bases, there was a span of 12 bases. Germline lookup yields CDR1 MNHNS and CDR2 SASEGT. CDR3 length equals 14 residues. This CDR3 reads CASSTNGQYNEQFF. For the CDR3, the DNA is TGTGCCAGCAGTACCAACGGGCAATACAATGAGCAGTTCTTC.

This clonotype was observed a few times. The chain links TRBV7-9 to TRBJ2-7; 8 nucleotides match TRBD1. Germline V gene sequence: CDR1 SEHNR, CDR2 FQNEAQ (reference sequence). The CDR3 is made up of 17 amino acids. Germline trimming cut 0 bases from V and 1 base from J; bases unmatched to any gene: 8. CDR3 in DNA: TGTGCCAGCAGCTTAGCTTCGGACAGGGTTTGGTCCTACGAGCAGTACTTC. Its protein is CASSLASDRVWSYEQYF.

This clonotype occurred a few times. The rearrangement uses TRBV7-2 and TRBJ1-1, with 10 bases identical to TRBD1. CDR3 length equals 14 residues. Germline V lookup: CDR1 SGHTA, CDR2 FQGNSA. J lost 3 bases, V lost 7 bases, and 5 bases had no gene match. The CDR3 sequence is CASNSGQGYTEAFF. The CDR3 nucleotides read TGTGCCAGCAACTCGGGACAGGGGTACACTGAAGCTTTCTTT.

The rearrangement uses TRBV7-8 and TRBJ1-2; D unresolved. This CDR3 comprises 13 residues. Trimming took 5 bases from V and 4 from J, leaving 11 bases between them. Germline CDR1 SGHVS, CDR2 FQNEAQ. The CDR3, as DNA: TGTGCCAGCAGCCACTACTACACCTATGGCTACACCTTC. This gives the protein CASSHYYTYGYTF.

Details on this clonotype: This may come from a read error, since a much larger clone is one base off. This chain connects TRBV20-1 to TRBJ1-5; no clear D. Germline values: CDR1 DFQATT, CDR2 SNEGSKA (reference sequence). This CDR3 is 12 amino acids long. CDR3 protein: CSAMSSNQPQRF. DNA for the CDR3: TGCAGTGCTATGTCTAGCAATCAGCCCCAGCGTTTT.

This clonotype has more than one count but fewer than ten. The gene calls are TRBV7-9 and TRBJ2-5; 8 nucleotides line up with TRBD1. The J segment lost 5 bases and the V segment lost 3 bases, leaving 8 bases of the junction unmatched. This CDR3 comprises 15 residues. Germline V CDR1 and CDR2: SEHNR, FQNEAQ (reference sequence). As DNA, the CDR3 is TGTGCCAGCAGCTTCAGGGGGCGCCGGATCGAGACCCAGTACTTC. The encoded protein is CASSFRGRRIETQYF. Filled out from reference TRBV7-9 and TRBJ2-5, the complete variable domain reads DTGVSQNPRHKITKRGQNVTFRCDPISEHNRLYWYRQTLGQGPEFLTYFQNEAQLEKSRLLSDRFSAERPKGSFSTLEIQRTEQGDSAMYLCASSFRGRRIETQYFGPGTRLLVL.

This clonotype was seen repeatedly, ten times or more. The CDR3 sequence: CSARNDRVFGYGYTF. The CDR3 bases are TGCAGTGCTCGCAATGACAGGGTTTTTGGCTATGGCTACACCTTC. This sequence joins TRBV20-1 and TRBJ1-2; TRBD1 matches at 7 bases. The CDR3 totals 15 residues. Trimming removed 5 bases from V and 4 bases from J; junction bases left unmatched: 13. CDR1 is DFQATT, CDR2 SNEGSKA, per germline (reference sequence).

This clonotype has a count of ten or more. As DNA, the CDR3 is TGCGCCAGCAGCCTCGACAGGGCCCCCACATCTTTGTACTTC. Its translation: CASSLDRAPTSLYF. This sequence joins TRBV5-1 and TRBJ2-7; 7 positions match TRBD1. V trimming: 4 bases; J trimming: 12 bases; junction bases outside the gene matches: 16. Germline CDR1 reads SGHRS; CDR2 reads YFSETQ. There are 14 residues in the CDR3.

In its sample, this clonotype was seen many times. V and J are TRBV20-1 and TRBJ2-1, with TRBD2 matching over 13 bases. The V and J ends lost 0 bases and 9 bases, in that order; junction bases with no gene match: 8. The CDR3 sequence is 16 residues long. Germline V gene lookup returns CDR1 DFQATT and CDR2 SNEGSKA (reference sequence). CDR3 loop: CSAREDGLAGVGEQFF. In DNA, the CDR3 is TGCAGTGCTAGAGAAGATGGACTAGCGGGAGTAGGTGAGCAGTTCTTC.

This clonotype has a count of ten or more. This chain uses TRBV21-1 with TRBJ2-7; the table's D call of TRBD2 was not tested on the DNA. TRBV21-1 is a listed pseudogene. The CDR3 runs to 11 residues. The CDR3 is CASIREDEQYF. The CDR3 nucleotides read TGTGCCAGCATTAGGGAGGACGAGCAGTACTTC.

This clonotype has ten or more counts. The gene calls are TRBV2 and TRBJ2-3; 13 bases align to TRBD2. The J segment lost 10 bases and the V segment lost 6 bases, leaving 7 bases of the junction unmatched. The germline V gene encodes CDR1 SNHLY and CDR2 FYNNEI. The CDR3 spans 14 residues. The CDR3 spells CASRGLAGRLAQYF. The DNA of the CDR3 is TGTGCCAGCAGGGGACTAGCGGGACGTCTAGCGCAGTATTTT.